This is a list of T cell receptor beta chains from one sample in a study of cytomegalovirus exposure and HLA in healthy donors. Repertoires were generated with immunoSEQ multiplex PCR, while TCRdb's copy carries only in-frame clones and drops some. The sample lists about 150,000 clones, about 77% seen once, with 1.3% to 1.5% in the top ten. Material for sequencing was PBMCs. The origin of the receptors is a woman in her 40s in good health and CMV-seronegative. Each CDR3 is given with its conserved first and last residue. Each record gives: clone size, D gene, J gene, V gene, CDR3 DNA, CDR3 protein. D genes are given only for firm matches. Rows may omit the clone size; those that give it use once, few, many or a size class.

clone_size: .; d_call: TRBD1; j_call: TRBJ1-6; v_call: TRBV7-9; cdr3_nt: TGTTCCAGCAGCTCGCAAACCTCCGGGACAGGGACGTCACCCCTCCACTTT; cdr3_aa: CSSSSQTSGTGTSPLHF
clone_size: .; d_call: .; j_call: TRBJ1-6; v_call: TRBV7-8; cdr3_nt: TGTGCCAGCAGCCTCGACAGTAATAATTCACCCCTCCACTTT; cdr3_aa: CASSLDSNNSPLHF
clone_size: .; d_call: TRBD1; j_call: TRBJ1-2; v_call: TRBV13; cdr3_nt: TGTGCCGCCCGGGCAGGGGGAGATGGCTACACCTTC; cdr3_aa: CAARAGGDGYTF
clone_size: .; d_call: .; j_call: TRBJ2-2; v_call: TRBV5-1; cdr3_nt: TGCGCCAGCAGCTTACTCCAGACAGGGAACACCGGGGAGCTGTTTTTT; cdr3_aa: CASSLLQTGNTGELFF
clone_size: .; d_call: .; j_call: TRBJ1-5; v_call: TRBV27; cdr3_nt: TGTGCCAGCAGTTTCTTCAATCAGCCCCAGCATTTT; cdr3_aa: CASSFFNQPQHF
clone_size: .; d_call: .; j_call: TRBJ2-5; v_call: TRBV5-4; cdr3_nt: TGTGCCAGCAGCACGGACAGTGTTAGGGAGACCCAGTACTTC; cdr3_aa: CASSTDSVRETQYF
clone_size: .; d_call: TRBD2; j_call: TRBJ2-7; v_call: TRBV2; cdr3_nt: TGTGCCAGCAGACCGTGGTCCGCGGGGGGAGGTGAGCAGTACTTC; cdr3_aa: CASRPWSAGGGEQYF
clone_size: .; d_call: .; j_call: TRBJ1-5; v_call: TRBV19; cdr3_nt: TGTGCCAGTACCTACGCAGGGTGGAGCAATCAGCCCCAGCATTTT; cdr3_aa: CASTYAGWSNQPQHF
clone_size: .; d_call: .; j_call: TRBJ2-6; v_call: TRBV5-1; cdr3_nt: TGCGCCAGCAGCTTGGTTACGGTCCGGGGGGCCAACGTCCTGACTTTC; cdr3_aa: CASSLVTVRGANVLTF
clone_size: .; d_call: .; j_call: TRBJ2-3; v_call: TRBV7-6; cdr3_nt: TGTGCCTGCTCACTTTGGGCGGATACGCAGTATTTT; cdr3_aa: CACSLWADTQYF
clone_size: .; d_call: .; j_call: TRBJ1-4; v_call: TRBV19; cdr3_nt: TGTGCCAGTAGACGCCGGGGGACAACTAATGAAAAACTGTTTTTT; cdr3_aa: CASRRRGTTNEKLFF
clone_size: .; d_call: TRBD1; j_call: TRBJ2-1; v_call: TRBV28; cdr3_nt: TGTGCCAGCAGTTTTTACAGGGGAAGTGAGCAGTTCTTC; cdr3_aa: CASSFYRGSEQFF
clone_size: .; d_call: .; j_call: TRBJ1-1; v_call: TRBV5-4; cdr3_nt: TGTGCCAGCAGCCAAAGTCCAGGGAACACTGAAGCTTTCTTT; cdr3_aa: CASSQSPGNTEAFF
clone_size: .; d_call: .; j_call: TRBJ2-7; v_call: TRBV2; cdr3_nt: TGTGCCAGCACTCCCGAGATTCCCACCTACGAGCAGTACTTC; cdr3_aa: CASTPEIPTYEQYF
clone_size: .; d_call: .; j_call: TRBJ1-4; v_call: TRBV7-2; cdr3_nt: TGTGCCAGCAGCTCCCGGTCAGAGGGTGAAAAACTGTTTTTT; cdr3_aa: CASSSRSEGEKLFF
clone_size: .; d_call: .; j_call: TRBJ1-1; v_call: TRBV27; cdr3_nt: TGTGCCAGCAGGTCGAACTCTGAAGCTTTCTTT; cdr3_aa: CASRSNSEAFF
clone_size: .; d_call: .; j_call: TRBJ2-5; v_call: TRBV11-2; cdr3_nt: TGTGCCAGCAGCTTAGATCTCCGGGGGGCCCGGTGGGAAGAGACCCAGTACTTC; cdr3_aa: CASSLDLRGARWEETQYF
clone_size: few; d_call: .; j_call: TRBJ2-7; v_call: TRBV5-1; cdr3_nt: TGCGCCAGCAGCTTGGTCCAGGAGGTATCCTACGAGCAGTACTTC; cdr3_aa: CASSLVQEVSYEQYF
clone_size: .; d_call: .; j_call: TRBJ1-3; v_call: TRBV6-6; cdr3_nt: TGTGCCAGCAGTTACTCGCGGCAGCAGACTGGAAACACCATATATTTT; cdr3_aa: CASSYSRQQTGNTIYF
clone_size: .; d_call: TRBD1; j_call: TRBJ1-2; v_call: TRBV6-6; cdr3_nt: TGTGCCAGCAGCAGGACAGGGGGCAGAGAAGGCTACACCTTC; cdr3_aa: CASSRTGGREGYTF
clone_size: .; d_call: .; j_call: TRBJ1-5; v_call: TRBV2; cdr3_nt: TGTGCCAGCAGTAAAGAGGGACTCAGCAATCAGCCCCAGCATTTT; cdr3_aa: CASSKEGLSNQPQHF
clone_size: .; d_call: .; j_call: TRBJ1-2; v_call: TRBV4-1; cdr3_nt: TGCGCCAGCAGCCCCCGGGGGAGGGGCGAGGATGATGGCTACACCTTC; cdr3_aa: CASSPRGRGEDDGYTF
clone_size: .; d_call: TRBD1; j_call: TRBJ1-2; v_call: TRBV5-1; cdr3_nt: TGCGCCAGCAGCTTGGGGGACAGGGCTTATGGCTACACCTTC; cdr3_aa: CASSLGDRAYGYTF
clone_size: .; d_call: TRBD1; j_call: TRBJ1-5; v_call: TRBV27; cdr3_nt: TGTGCCAGCAGGCTGGACAGGCCGAATCAGCCCCAGCATTTT; cdr3_aa: CASRLDRPNQPQHF
clone_size: .; d_call: TRBD1; j_call: TRBJ1-5; v_call: TRBV15; cdr3_nt: TGTGCCACCAGCGGCGGGACAGGGAGCAATCAGCCCCAGCATTTT; cdr3_aa: CATSGGTGSNQPQHF
clone_size: .; d_call: .; j_call: TRBJ1-2; v_call: TRBV7-2; cdr3_nt: TGTGCCAGCAGCTTATTAACAACCGGCGTGACAGACTATGGCTACACCTTC; cdr3_aa: CASSLLTTGVTDYGYTF
clone_size: few; d_call: .; j_call: TRBJ1-1; v_call: TRBV5-4; cdr3_nt: TGTGCCAGCAGCTTGGGGCGGGGGAACAGGGATGAAGCTTTCTTT; cdr3_aa: CASSLGRGNRDEAFF
clone_size: .; d_call: TRBD1; j_call: TRBJ2-7; v_call: TRBV10-3; cdr3_nt: TGTGCCATCAGGCGGGGACAGGAAAGCGAGTACGAGCAGTACTTC; cdr3_aa: CAIRRGQESEYEQYF
clone_size: .; d_call: TRBD1; j_call: TRBJ2-1; v_call: TRBV27; cdr3_nt: TGTGCCGCAAGGGGGACAGGGCACTACAATGAGCAGTTCTTC; cdr3_aa: CAARGTGHYNEQFF
clone_size: .; d_call: .; j_call: TRBJ1-2; v_call: TRBV7-2; cdr3_nt: TGTGCCAGCAGCCCACAAGCTAACTATGGCTACACCTTC; cdr3_aa: CASSPQANYGYTF
clone_size: .; d_call: TRBD1; j_call: TRBJ1-4; v_call: TRBV9; cdr3_nt: TGTGCCAGCAGCGTGGGACAGGGGGCCGGTGCAACTAATGAAAAACTGTTTTTT; cdr3_aa: CASSVGQGAGATNEKLFF
clone_size: .; d_call: .; j_call: TRBJ1-6; v_call: TRBV7-9; cdr3_nt: TGTGCCAGCAGCTTTCGGGTCCCACCCCTCCACTTT; cdr3_aa: CASSFRVPPLHF
clone_size: .; d_call: .; j_call: TRBJ2-3; v_call: TRBV27; cdr3_nt: TGTGCCAGCAGTCTGGGGAGGAGCACAGATACGCAGTATTTT; cdr3_aa: CASSLGRSTDTQYF
clone_size: .; d_call: TRBD1; j_call: TRBJ2-3; v_call: TRBV4-3; cdr3_nt: TGCGCCAGCAGCCAGGAACAGGGGGCGCTAGGTACGCAGTATTTT; cdr3_aa: CASSQEQGALGTQYF
clone_size: few; d_call: .; j_call: TRBJ2-7; v_call: TRBV6-5; cdr3_nt: TGTGCCAGCAGCCTCGCGGGACTGACCTCCTACGAGCAGTACTTC; cdr3_aa: CASSLAGLTSYEQYF